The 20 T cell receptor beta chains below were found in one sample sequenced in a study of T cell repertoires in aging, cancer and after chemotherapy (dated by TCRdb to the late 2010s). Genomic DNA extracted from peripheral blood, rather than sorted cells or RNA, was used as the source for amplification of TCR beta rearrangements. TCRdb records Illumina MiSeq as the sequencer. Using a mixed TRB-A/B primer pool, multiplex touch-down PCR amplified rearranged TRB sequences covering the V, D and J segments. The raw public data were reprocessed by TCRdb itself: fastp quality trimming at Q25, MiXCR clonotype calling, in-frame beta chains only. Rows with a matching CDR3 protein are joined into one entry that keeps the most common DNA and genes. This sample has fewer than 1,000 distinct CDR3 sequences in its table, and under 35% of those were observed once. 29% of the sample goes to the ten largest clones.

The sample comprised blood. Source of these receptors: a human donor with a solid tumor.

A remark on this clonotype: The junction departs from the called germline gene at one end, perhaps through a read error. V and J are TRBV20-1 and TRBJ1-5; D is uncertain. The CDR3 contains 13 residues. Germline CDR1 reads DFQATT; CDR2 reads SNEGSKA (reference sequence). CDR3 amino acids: CNARDQTNQPQHF. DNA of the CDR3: TGCAATGCTAGAGACCAGACCAATCAGCCCCAGCATTTT.

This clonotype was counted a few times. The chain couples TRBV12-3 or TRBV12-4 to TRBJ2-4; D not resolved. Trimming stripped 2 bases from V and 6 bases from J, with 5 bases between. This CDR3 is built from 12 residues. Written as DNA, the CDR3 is TGTGCCAGCAGTTTAAATGGAAACATTCAGTACTTC. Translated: CASSLNGNIQYF.

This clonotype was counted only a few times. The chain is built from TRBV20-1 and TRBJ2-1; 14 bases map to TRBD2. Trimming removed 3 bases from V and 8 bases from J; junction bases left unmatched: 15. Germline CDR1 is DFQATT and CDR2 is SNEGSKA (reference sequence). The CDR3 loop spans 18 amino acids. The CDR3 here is CSASDAGTSGRRRYEQFF. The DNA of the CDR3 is TGCAGTGCTAGTGATGCCGGGACTAGCGGGAGAAGAAGGTATGAGCAGTTCTTC.

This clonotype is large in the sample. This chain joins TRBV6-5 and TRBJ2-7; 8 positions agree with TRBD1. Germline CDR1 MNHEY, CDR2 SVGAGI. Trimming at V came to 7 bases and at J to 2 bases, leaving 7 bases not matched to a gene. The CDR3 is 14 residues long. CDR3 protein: CASTRDRPPYEQYF. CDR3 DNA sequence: TGTGCCAGCACCCGGGACAGGCCCCCCTACGAGCAGTACTTC.

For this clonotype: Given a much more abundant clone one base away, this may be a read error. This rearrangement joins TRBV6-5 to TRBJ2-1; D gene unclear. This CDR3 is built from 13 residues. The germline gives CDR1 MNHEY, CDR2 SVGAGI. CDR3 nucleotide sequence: TGTGCCAGCAGGCCGAGCTCCTACAATAAGCAGTTCTTC. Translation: CASRPSSYNKQFF.

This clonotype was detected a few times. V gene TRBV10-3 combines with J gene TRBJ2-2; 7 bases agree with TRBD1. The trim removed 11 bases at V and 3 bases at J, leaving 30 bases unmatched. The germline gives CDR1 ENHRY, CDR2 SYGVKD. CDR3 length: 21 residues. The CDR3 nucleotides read TGTGCCCCACATCCCGCAGGGGGTCCCCCATGGCGGAGGAAGGACACCGGGGAGCTGTTTTTT. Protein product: CAPHPAGGPPWRRKDTGELFF.

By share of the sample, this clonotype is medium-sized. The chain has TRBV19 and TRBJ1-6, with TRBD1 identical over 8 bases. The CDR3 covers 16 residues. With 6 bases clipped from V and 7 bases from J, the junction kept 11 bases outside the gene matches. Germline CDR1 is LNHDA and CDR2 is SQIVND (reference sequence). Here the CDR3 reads CASRMVGQGVNSPLHF. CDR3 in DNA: TGTGCCAGTAGAATGGTTGGACAGGGAGTAAATTCACCCCTCCACTTT. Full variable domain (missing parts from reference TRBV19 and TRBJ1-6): DGGITQSPKYLFRKEGQNVTLSCEQNLNHDAMYWYRQDPGQGLRLIYYSQIVNDFQKGDIAEGYSVSREKKESFPLTVTSAQKNPTAFYLCASRMVGQGVNSPLHFGNGTRLTVT.

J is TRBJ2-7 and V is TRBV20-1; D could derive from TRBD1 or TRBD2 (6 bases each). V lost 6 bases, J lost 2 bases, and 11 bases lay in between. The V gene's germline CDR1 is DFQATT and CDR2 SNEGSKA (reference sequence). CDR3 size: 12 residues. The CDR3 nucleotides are TGCAGTGCGACTAGACAGGCCTACGAGCAGTACTTC. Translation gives CSATRQAYEQYF.

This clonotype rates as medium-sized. The CDR3 here is CASSFKPGNEQFF. The CDR3 DNA follows: TGTGCCAGCAGCTTCAAACCGGGGAATGAGCAGTTCTTC. The V gene is TRBV7-6, the J gene TRBJ2-1; possible D gene TRBD2, 5 bases. This CDR3 region has 13 residues. The germline V and J ends were trimmed by 3 bases and 7 bases, with 10 bases remaining between them. Germline V CDR1 and CDR2: SGHVS, FNYEAQ.

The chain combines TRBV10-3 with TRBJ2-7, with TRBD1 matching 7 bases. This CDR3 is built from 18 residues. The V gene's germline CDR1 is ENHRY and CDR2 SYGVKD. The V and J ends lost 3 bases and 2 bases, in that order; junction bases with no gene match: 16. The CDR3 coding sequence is TGTGCCATCAGTGAAAGGGGGCGTAGCTTAGCTTTTACCTACGAGCAGTACTTC. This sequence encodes CAISERGRSLAFTYEQYF.

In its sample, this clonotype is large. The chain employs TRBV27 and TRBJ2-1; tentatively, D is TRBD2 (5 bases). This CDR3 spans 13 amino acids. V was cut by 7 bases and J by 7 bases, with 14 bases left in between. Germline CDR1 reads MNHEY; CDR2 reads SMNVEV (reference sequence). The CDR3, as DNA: TGTGCCAGCATCACTAGATTGGGGAATGAGCAGTTCTTC. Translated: CASITRLGNEQFF.

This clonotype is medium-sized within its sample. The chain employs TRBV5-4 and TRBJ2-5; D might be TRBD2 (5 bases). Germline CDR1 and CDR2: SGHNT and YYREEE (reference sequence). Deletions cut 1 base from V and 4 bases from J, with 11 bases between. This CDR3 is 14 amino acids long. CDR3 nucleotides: TGTGCCAGCAGCTTGACGAGTGGAGGAGAGACCCAGTACTTC. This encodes CASSLTSGGETQYF.

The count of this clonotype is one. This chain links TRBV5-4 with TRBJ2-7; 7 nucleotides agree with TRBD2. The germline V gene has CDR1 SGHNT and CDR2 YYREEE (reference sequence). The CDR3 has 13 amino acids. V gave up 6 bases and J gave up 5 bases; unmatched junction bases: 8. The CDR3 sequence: CASNSREMDEQYF. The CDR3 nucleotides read TGTGCCAGCAACTCGCGGGAGATGGACGAGCAGTACTTC.

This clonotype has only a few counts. The CDR3 region is CASSLRQKLAGELFF. The CDR3 nucleotides read TGTGCCAGCAGTTTACGACAGAAGCTCGCCGGGGAGCTGTTTTTT. V gene TRBV12-3 or TRBV12-4 combines with J gene TRBJ2-2; a weak D match, TRBD1 (5 bases). V was pared by 2 bases and J by 6 bases, with 13 bases between. CDR3 length equals 15 residues.

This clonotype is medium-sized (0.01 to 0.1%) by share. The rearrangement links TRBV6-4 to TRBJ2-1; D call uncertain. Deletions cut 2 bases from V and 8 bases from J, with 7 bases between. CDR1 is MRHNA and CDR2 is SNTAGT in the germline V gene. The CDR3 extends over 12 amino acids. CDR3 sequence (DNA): TGTGCCAGCAGTGACAAGGAAGATGAGCAGTTCTTC. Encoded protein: CASSDKEDEQFF.

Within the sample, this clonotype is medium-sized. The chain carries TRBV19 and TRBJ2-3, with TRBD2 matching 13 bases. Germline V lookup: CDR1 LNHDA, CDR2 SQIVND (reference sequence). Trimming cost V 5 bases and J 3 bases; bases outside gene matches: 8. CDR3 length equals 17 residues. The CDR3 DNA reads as TGTGCCAGTAGTTTCGGACTAGCGGGAGATCCGACAGATACGCAGTATTTT. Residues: CASSFGLAGDPTDTQYF.

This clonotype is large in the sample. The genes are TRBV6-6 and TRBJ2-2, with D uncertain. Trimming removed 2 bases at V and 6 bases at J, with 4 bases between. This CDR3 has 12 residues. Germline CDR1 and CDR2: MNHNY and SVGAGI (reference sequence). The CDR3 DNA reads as TGTGCCAGCAGTTACGAGTCCGGGGAGCTGTTTTTT. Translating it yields CASSYESGELFF.

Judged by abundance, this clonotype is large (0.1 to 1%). The CDR3 loop is CASSEAAREQYF. For the CDR3, the DNA is TGTGCCAGCAGTGAAGCGGCCCGGGAGCAGTACTTC. This rearrangement joins TRBV6-1 to TRBJ2-7, with D hard to call. The CDR3 spans 12 residues. V was cut by 0 bases and J by 7 bases, with 7 bases left in between. The germline V gene encodes CDR1 MNHNS and CDR2 SASEGT.

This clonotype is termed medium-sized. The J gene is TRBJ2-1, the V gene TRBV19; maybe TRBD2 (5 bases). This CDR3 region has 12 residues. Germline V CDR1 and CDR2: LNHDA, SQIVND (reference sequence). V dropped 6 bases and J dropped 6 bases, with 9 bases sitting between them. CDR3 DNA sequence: TGTGCCAGTAGCTATCTAGCCAATGAGCAGTTCTTC. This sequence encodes CASSYLANEQFF.

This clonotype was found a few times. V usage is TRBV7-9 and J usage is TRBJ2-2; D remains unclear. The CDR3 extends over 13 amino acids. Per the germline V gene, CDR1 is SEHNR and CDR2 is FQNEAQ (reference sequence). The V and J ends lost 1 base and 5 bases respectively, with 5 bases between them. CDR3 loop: CASSLGDTGELFF. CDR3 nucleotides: TGTGCCAGCAGCTTAGGGGATACCGGGGAGCTGTTTTTT.